This T cell receptor beta chain was found in a study of blood T cell repertoires in COVID-19. Overall study context: PBMCs, B-cell-depleted T cells, or T cells provided the cDNA or gDNA that made up the material.

About this clone: Other nucleotide sequences in the sample specify the same CDR3.

Clones were sequenced by immunoSEQ multiplex PCR, and TCRdb holds only the in-frame ones, with some missing. The sample records tens of thousands of clones, around 85% being singletons. The receptor's source is a human donor in a cohort sampled during active COVID-19. Source material: peripheral blood.

In DNA, the CDR3 is TGTGCCAGCAGTTTCGCTAGCAGCTACGAGCAGTACTTC. Its protein product is CASSFASSYEQYF. The chain joins TRBV28 to TRBJ2-7; D perhaps matches TRBD2 (5 bases). V lost 3 bases to trimming and J lost 3 bases, with 9 bases between them. The CDR3 contains 13 residues. CDR1 is MDHEN and CDR2 is SYDVKM in the germline V gene.